These 26 T cell receptor beta chains came from one sample sequenced in a study of cytomegalovirus exposure and HLA in healthy donors. PCR involved 60 Vbeta and 13 Jbeta primers. Clones were sequenced by immunoSEQ multiplex PCR, and TCRdb holds only the in-frame ones, with some missing. This sample carries about 230,000 clones, 70% to 85% of them seen once, and the ten largest clones take approximately 0.5%. The sample taken for sequencing was PBMCs. The receptors come from a woman between 40 and 55 years old in good health and CMV-seronegative.

The genes are TRBV4-2 and TRBJ2-3; D is perhaps TRBD2 (6 bases). The CDR3 extends over 18 amino acids. Per germline, CDR1 LGHNA and CDR2 YNFKEQ. V was trimmed by 0 bases and J by 0 bases, leaving 16 bases between them. The CDR3 DNA follows: TGTGCCAGCAGCCAAGAAGCCGCGGGACCCACTAGCACAGATACGCAGTATTTT. Residues: CASSQEAAGPTSTDTQYF.

The chain combines TRBV7-9 with TRBJ2-7; TRBD2 matches 7 bases. The CDR3 is 14 residues long. CDR1 is SEHNR, CDR2 FQNEAQ, per germline (reference sequence). V was pared by 2 bases and J by 9 bases, with 10 bases of the junction left unmatched. CDR3 sequence: CASSLNSYRGRQYF. The DNA of the CDR3 is TGTGCCAGCAGCTTAAATTCTTACCGCGGGAGGCAGTACTTC.

The chain employs TRBV11-2 and TRBJ2-1; TRBD2 aligns across 8 bases. The CDR3 has 18 amino acids. J lost 7 bases, V lost 0 bases, and 14 bases had no gene match. Per germline, CDR1 SGHAT and CDR2 FQNNGV. CDR3 in amino acids: CASSLDLGRGDRGNEQFF. The CDR3 region has the DNA TGTGCCAGCAGCTTAGATCTGGGGCGGGGGGACCGGGGTAATGAGCAGTTCTTC.

The rearrangement uses TRBV15 and TRBJ2-7; TRBD1 aligns across 10 bases. Germline values: CDR1 LNHNV, CDR2 YYDKDF (reference sequence). The CDR3 runs 17 residues. The junction had 11 bases not matched to a gene; V was cut back by 1 base and J by 5 bases. CDR3 DNA: TGTGCCACCAGCAGAGCTTTTCCGGGACAGGGGAGAAACGAGCAGTACTTC. This encodes CATSRAFPGQGRNEQYF.

The genes are TRBV5-6 and TRBJ2-1; D gene uncertain. V was trimmed by 4 bases and J by 0 bases, leaving 17 bases between them. CDR3 length: 17 amino acids. Per germline, CDR1 SGHDT and CDR2 YYEEEE. In DNA, the CDR3 is TGTGCCAGCAGCCTGGGTGGGTCCCCTAGCTCCTACAATGAGCAGTTCTTC. This translates into CASSLGGSPSSYNEQFF.

This chain connects TRBV5-8 to TRBJ1-1, with D maybe TRBD1 (6 bases). The CDR3 spans 13 residues. CDR1 SGHTS and CDR2 YDEGEE come from the germline V gene. V shed 4 bases and J shed 3 bases, with 10 bases lying between them. As DNA, the CDR3 is TGTGCCAGCAGCCAAAACAGGGACACTGAAGCTTTCTTT. It translates to CASSQNRDTEAFF.

The rearrangement joins TRBV5-4 to TRBJ2-3, with D possibly matching TRBD2 (6 bases). This CDR3 is 13 amino acids long. Per germline, CDR1 SGHNT and CDR2 YYREEE (reference sequence). Between the trimmed V and J ends, which lost 2 bases and 6 bases, there was a span of 10 bases. In DNA, the CDR3 is TGTGCCAGCAGCTTCGGGGGAGCCGATACGCAGTATTTT. It yields the protein CASSFGGADTQYF.

The genes are TRBV29-1 and TRBJ1-2; D is perhaps TRBD1 (5 bases). Per germline, CDR1 SQVTM and CDR2 ANQGSEA. V was cut by 6 bases and J by 8 bases, with 13 bases left in between. The CDR3 runs 11 residues. CDR3 residues: CSVTGGDGYTF. The CDR3 nucleotides read TGCAGCGTGACGGGGGGAGACGGCTACACCTTC.

This clone showed up just a few times. The chain has TRBV30 and TRBJ1-1; the D is unclear. The CDR3 extends over 14 amino acids. Trimming cost V 0 bases and J 0 bases, with 8 bases left between them. The germline V gene has CDR1 GTSNPN and CDR2 SVGIG (reference sequence). CDR3 amino acids: CAWSVTEMNTEAFF. In DNA form, the CDR3 reads TGTGCCTGGAGTGTAACAGAAATGAACACTGAAGCTTTCTTT.

This clone is a singleton in its sample. The chain has TRBV2 and TRBJ1-4; 9 nucleotides agree with TRBD1. Germline CDR1 reads SNHLY; CDR2 reads FYNNEI. Unmatched junction bases numbered 2, after V lost 8 bases and J lost 4 bases. CDR3 size: 13 residues. CDR3 sequence (DNA): TGTGCCAGCGGGACAGGGCTTAATGAAAAACTGTTTTTT. It encodes CASGTGLNEKLFF.

The V call is TRBV2, the J call TRBJ1-5; D is possibly TRBD1 (5 bases). Between the trimmed V and J ends, which lost 2 bases and 1 base, there was a span of 9 bases. This CDR3 has 15 residues. CDR1 SNHLY and CDR2 FYNNEI come from the germline V gene. CDR3 loop: CASSEWTRSNQPQHF. The CDR3 DNA follows: TGTGCCAGCAGTGAATGGACACGAAGCAATCAGCCCCAGCATTTT.

The chain links TRBV10-3 to TRBJ2-1; D might be TRBD1 (5 bases). The CDR3 runs 14 residues. The V end lost 6 bases, the J end lost 9 bases, and 18 bases lay between the germline ends. CDR1 and CDR2 from the germline V gene are ENHRY and SYGVKD. The CDR3 is CAIRGSALGLEQFF. The CDR3 DNA reads TGTGCCATCAGGGGGTCAGCTTTGGGGCTTGAGCAGTTCTTC.

The chain recombines TRBV6-5 with TRBJ2-3; a weak D match, TRBD2 (6 bases). The length of the CDR3 is 14 residues. With 6 bases removed from V and 3 bases from J, the gap between germline ends came to 13 bases. Germline CDR1 reads MNHEY; CDR2 reads SVGAGI. The CDR3 protein is CASRGTDKTDTQYF. The CDR3 nucleotides read TGTGCCAGCAGGGGGACTGACAAAACAGATACGCAGTATTTT.

The table lists this clone with a count of one. Here the CDR3 DNA reads TGTGCCAGCAGCGTAGGGGTAGGGGGCGATGGCTACACCTTC. Protein sequence: CASSVGVGGDGYTF. V and J are TRBV9 and TRBJ1-2; 7 nucleotides line up with TRBD1. Germline trimming cut 0 bases from V and 6 bases from J; bases unmatched to any gene: 5. Germline CDR1 and CDR2: SGDLS and YYNGEE. This CDR3 is 14 amino acids long.

V is TRBV2 and J is TRBJ1-1; D not certain. Deletions cut 5 bases from V and 1 base from J, with 8 bases between. The CDR3 sequence is 13 residues long. Germline V gene lookup returns CDR1 SNHLY and CDR2 FYNNEI. In nucleotides, the CDR3 is TGTGCCAGCAGTATCAGTGGGAACACTGAAGCTTTCTTT. Amino acids: CASSISGNTEAFF.

The chain employs TRBV7-2 and TRBJ2-5; 9 nucleotides match TRBD1. V lost 3 bases, J lost 4 bases, and 9 bases stayed unmatched. In germline, CDR1 is SGHTA, CDR2 FQGNSA. The CDR3 runs to 16 residues. Here the CDR3 reads CASSFPARDRAETQYF. CDR3 DNA sequence: TGTGCCAGCAGCTTCCCCGCCCGGGACAGGGCAGAGACCCAGTACTTC.

This clone was detected only a few times. The chain carries TRBV18 and TRBJ1-6; D uncertain. CDR1 and CDR2 from the germline V gene are KGHSH and LQKENI. V was trimmed by 3 bases and J by 6 bases, leaving 9 bases between them. CDR3 length: 14 amino acids. The CDR3 DNA sequence: TGTGCCAGCTCACCGTCAGAGGGTAATTCACCCCTCCACTTT. This sequence encodes CASSPSEGNSPLHF.

This sequence joins TRBV7-2 and TRBJ1-1; D unclear. Trimming removed 6 bases from V and 1 base from J, with 9 bases in between. This CDR3 is 13 amino acids long. The germline gives CDR1 SGHTA, CDR2 FQGNSA. The CDR3 coding sequence is TGTGCCAGCAGATCAACAGCGAACACTGAAGCTTTCTTT. It is translated as CASRSTANTEAFF.

The chain carries TRBV7-2 and TRBJ1-3; D not resolved. V gave up 5 bases and J gave up 8 bases, with 22 bases separating them. The CDR3 has 16 amino acids. Germline-derived CDR1 and CDR2 are SGHTA and FQGNSA. CDR3 residues: CASSGHYRKLRDTIYF. In DNA, the CDR3 is TGTGCCAGCAGCGGTCATTACCGAAAACTTCGGGACACCATATATTTT.

The chain links TRBV10-1 to TRBJ1-1; D possibly corresponds to TRBD1 (5 bases). The CDR3 contains 15 residues. Germline V CDR1 and CDR2: WNHNN, SYGVQD (reference sequence). V was pared by 6 bases and J by 4 bases, with 18 bases between. CDR3 protein: CASSFRRGPGTEAFF. The CDR3 DNA follows: TGCGCCAGCAGCTTTAGGAGGGGACCTGGCACTGAAGCTTTCTTT.

The V call is TRBV7-9, the J call TRBJ2-5, with 8 bases aligning to TRBD2. Trimming at V came to 2 bases and at J to 5 bases, leaving 7 bases not matched to a gene. The CDR3 runs 15 residues. CDR1 is SEHNR, CDR2 FQNEAQ, per germline (reference sequence). CDR3 coding DNA: TGTGCCAGCAGCTTACTCGGGGGGGCCGGGGAGACCCAGTACTTC. This translates into CASSLLGGAGETQYF.

This chain joins TRBV7-2 and TRBJ1-4, with D uncertain. Looked up from germline, CDR1 is SGHTA and CDR2 is FQGNSA. This CDR3 spans 14 amino acids. V was clipped by 4 bases and J by 8 bases, with 14 bases between them. CDR3 region: CASSSGDLREKLFF. The CDR3, as DNA: TGTGCCAGCAGCTCCGGGGATCTGCGGGAAAAACTGTTTTTT.

Here the CDR3 DNA reads TGCGCCAGCAGCCAAGTCCGGGACATCTTTATAGGAGAGGTTTCTGGGGCCAACGTCCTGACTTTC. Its translation: CASSQVRDIFIGEVSGANVLTF. The genes are TRBV4-3 and TRBJ2-6; D is perhaps TRBD1 (6 bases). The CDR3 contains 22 residues. From germline, CDR1 is LGHNA and CDR2 YSLEER. Trimming shortened V by 1 base and J by 1 base, and 26 bases separated the two germline ends.

The V call is TRBV5-1, the J call TRBJ1-1; D is possibly TRBD1 (5 bases). Germline assignment: CDR1 SGHRS and CDR2 YFSETQ. The CDR3 has 14 residues. Trimming left V 3 bases short and J 2 bases short, with 11 bases between. The CDR3, as DNA: TGCGCCAGCAGCTCACAAGGGGCCAACACTGAAGCTTTCTTT. Translated, it gives CASSSQGANTEAFF. The entire variable domain, with the rest obtained from reference TRBV5-1 and TRBJ1-1, is as follows: KAGVTQTPRYLIKTRGQQVTLSCSPISGHRSVSWYQQTPGQGLQFLFEYFSETQRNKGNFPGRFSGRQFSNSRSEMNVSTLELGDSALYLCASSSQGANTEAFFGQGTRLTVV.

This clone was seen just once. V and J are TRBV30 and TRBJ2-2; no clear D. Trimming stripped 4 bases from V and 4 bases from J, with 10 bases between. Germline CDR1 is GTSNPN and CDR2 is SVGIG (reference sequence). The CDR3 extends over 13 amino acids. The CDR3 coding sequence is TGTGCCTGGACGGTGCGTAGCACCGGGGAGCTGTTTTTT. Protein sequence: CAWTVRSTGELFF.

The chain links TRBV7-2 to TRBJ2-3, with D unclear. The CDR3 spans 14 residues. Trimming stripped 2 bases from V and 2 bases from J, with 8 bases between. In germline, CDR1 is SGHTA, CDR2 FQGNSA. CDR3 sequence (DNA): TGTGCCAGCAGCTTACGCAGTTACACAGATACGCAGTATTTT. Its translation: CASSLRSYTDTQYF.